This TCR beta chain appears in the sequencing data of a study of immune evolution from preneoplasia to lung adenocarcinoma. Generated by immunoSEQ multiplex PCR, the TCRdb table keeps only in-frame clones and is missing some. The table shows 30,000 to 45,000 clones, with 74% occurring only once. V gave up 2 bases and J gave up 6 bases; unmatched junction bases: 6. The V gene's germline CDR1 is MNHNY and CDR2 SVGAGI (reference sequence). The CDR3 contains 15 residues. In its sample, this clone was seen a few times. This chain uses TRBV6-6 with TRBJ2-7, with 11 bases identical to TRBD2. The material sequenced was FFPE invasive lung adenocarcinoma tissue. The receptor was derived from a person in their sixties or seventies with lung adenocarcinoma. CDR3 DNA: TGTGCCAGCAGTTACATTGGGCTAGCGGGAGGCGAGCAGTACTTC. Protein: CASSYIGLAGGEQYF.